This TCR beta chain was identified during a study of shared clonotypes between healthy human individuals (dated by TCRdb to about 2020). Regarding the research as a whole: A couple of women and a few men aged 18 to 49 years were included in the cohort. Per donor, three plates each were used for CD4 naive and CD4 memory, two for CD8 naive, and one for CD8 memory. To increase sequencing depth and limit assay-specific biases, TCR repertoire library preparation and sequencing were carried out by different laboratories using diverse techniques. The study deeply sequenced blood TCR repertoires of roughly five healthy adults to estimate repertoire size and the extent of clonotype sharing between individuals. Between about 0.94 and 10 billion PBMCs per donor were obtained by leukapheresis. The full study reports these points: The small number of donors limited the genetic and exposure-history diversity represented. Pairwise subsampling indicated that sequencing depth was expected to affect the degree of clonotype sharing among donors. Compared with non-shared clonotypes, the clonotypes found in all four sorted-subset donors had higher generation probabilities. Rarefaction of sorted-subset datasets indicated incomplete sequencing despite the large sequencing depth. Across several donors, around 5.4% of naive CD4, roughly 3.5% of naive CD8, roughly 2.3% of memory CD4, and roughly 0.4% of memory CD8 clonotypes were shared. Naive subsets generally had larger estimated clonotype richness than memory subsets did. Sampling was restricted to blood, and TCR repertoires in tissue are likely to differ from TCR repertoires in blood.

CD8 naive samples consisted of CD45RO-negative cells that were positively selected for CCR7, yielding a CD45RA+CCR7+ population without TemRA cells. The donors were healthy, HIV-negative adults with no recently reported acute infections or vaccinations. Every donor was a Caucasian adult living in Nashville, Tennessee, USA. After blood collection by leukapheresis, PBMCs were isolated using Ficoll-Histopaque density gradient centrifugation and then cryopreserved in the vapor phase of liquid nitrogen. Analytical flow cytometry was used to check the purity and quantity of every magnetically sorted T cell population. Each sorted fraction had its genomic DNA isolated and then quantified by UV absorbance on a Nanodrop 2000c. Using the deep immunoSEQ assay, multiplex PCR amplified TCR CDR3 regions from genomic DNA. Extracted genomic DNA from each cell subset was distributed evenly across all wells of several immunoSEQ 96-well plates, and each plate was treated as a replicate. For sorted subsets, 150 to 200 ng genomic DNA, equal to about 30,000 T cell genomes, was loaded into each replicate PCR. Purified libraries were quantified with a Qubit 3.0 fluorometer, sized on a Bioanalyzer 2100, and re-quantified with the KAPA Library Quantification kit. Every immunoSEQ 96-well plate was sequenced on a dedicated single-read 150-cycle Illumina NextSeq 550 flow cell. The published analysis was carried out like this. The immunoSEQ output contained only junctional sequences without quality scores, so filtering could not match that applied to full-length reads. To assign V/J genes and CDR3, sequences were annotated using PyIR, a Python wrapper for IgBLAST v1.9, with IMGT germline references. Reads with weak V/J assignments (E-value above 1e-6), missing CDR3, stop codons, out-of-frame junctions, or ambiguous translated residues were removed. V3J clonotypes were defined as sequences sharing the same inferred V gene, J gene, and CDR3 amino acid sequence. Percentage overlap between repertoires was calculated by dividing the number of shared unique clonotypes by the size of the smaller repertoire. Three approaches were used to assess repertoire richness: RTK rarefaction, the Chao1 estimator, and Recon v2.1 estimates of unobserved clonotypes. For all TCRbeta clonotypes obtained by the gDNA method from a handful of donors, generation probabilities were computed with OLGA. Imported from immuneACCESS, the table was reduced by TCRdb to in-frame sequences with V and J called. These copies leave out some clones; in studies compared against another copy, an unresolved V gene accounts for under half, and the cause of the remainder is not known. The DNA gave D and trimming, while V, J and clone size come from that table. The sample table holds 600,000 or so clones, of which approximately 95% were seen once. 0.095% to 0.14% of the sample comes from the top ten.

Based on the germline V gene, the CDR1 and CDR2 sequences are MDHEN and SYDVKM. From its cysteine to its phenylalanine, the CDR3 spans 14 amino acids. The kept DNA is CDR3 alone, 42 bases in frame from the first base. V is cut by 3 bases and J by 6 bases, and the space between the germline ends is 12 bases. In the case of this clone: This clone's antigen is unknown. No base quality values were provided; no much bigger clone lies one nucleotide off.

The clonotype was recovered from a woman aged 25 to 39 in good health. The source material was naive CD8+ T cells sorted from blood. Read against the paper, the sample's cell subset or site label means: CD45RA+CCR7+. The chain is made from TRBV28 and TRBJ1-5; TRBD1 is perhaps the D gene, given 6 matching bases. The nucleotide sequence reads TGTGCCAGCAGTTTGGTACAGGGCGGTCAGCCCCAGCATTTT. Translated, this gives CASSLVQGGQPQHF.